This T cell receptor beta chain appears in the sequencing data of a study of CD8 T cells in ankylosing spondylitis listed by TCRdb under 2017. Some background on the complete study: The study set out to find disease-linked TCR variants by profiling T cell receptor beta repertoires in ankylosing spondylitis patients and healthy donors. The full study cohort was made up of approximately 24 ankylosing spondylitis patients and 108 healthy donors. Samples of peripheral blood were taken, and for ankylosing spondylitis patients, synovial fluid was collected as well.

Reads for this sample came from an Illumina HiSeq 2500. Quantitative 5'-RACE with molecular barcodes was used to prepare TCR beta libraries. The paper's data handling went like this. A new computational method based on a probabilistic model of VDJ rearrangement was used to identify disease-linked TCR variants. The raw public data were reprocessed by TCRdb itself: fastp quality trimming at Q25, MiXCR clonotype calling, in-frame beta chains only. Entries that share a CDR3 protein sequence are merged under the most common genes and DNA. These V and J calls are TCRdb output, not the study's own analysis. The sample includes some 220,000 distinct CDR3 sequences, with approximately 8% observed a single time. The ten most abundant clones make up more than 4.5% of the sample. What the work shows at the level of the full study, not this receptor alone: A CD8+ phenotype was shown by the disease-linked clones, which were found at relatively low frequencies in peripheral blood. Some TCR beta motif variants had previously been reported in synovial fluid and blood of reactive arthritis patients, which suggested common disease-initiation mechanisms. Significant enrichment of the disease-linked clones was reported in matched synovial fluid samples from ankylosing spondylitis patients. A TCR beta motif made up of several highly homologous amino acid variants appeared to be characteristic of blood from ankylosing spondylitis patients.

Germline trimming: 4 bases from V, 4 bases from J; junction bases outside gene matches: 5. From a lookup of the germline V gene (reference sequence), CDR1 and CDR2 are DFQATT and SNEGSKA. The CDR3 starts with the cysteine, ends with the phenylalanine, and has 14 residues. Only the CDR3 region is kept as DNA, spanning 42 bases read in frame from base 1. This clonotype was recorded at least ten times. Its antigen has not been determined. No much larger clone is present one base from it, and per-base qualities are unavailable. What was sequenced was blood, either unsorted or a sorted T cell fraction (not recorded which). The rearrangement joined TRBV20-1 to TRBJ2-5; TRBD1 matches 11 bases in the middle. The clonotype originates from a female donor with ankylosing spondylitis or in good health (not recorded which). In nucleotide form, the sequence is TGCAGTGCTACGGGACAGGGGGGCGGAGAGACCCAGTACTTC. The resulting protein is CSATGQGGGETQYF.